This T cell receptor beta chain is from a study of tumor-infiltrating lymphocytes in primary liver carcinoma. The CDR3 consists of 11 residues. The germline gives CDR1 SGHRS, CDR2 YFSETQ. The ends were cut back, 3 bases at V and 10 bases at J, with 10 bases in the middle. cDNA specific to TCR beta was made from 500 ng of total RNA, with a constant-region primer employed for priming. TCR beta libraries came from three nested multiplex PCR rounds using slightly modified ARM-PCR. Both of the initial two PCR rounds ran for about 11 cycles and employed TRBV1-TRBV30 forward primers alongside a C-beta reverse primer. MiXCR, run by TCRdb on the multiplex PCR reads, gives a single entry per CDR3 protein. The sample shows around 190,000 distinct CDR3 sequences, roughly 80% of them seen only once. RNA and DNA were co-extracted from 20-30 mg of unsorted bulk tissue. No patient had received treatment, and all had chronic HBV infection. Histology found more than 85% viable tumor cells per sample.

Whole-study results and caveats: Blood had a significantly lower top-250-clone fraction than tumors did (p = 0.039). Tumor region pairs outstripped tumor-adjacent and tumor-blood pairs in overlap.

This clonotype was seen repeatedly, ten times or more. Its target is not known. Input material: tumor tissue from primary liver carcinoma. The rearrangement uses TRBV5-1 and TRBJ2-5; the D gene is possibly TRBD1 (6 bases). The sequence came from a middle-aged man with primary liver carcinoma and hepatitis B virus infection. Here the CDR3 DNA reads TGCGCCAGCAGCTCACCAGGGGACCAGTACTTC. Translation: CASSSPGDQYF. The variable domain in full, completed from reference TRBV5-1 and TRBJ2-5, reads KAGVTQTPRYLIKTRGQQVTLSCSPISGHRSVSWYQQTPGQGLQFLFEYFSETQRNKGNFPGRFSGRQFSNSRSEMNVSTLELGDSALYLCASSSPGDQYFGPGTRLLVL.